A selection of T cell receptor beta chains follows, all from one sample in a study of early T cells in non-severe SARS-CoV-2 infection. TCRdb reprocessed the 5' RACE reads with MiXCR, giving one entry per CDR3 protein. The sample lists under 35,000 distinct CDR3 sequences, about 8.6% occurring once. The source material was whole blood. The receptors shown here come from an adult who was a healthcare worker with PCR-confirmed SARS-CoV-2 infection or an uninfected control (not recorded which). Both conserved end residues are part of each CDR3. Each record gives: clone size, D gene, V gene, CDR3 length, J gene, CDR3 DNA, CDR3 protein. The D gene is left open where the match is weak. Clone size appears in some rows only: once, few, many, or a class for an expanded clone.

clone size: many
D gene: -
V gene: TRBV21-1
CDR3 length: 12
J gene: TRBJ2-5
CDR3 DNA: TGTGCCAGCAGCAAAGTCGGGCCGGTCCAGTACTTC
CDR3 protein: CASSKVGPVQYF

clone size: few
D gene: -
V gene: TRBV7-9
CDR3 length: 12
J gene: TRBJ1-2
CDR3 DNA: TGTGCCAGCAGCCTTGTCCAGGGCGGCTACACCTTC
CDR3 protein: CASSLVQGGYTF

clone size: many
D gene: -
V gene: TRBV5-4
CDR3 length: 14
J gene: TRBJ1-4
CDR3 DNA: TGTGCCAGCAGCTTGACCTCCACTAATGAAAAACTGTTTTTT
CDR3 protein: CASSLTSTNEKLFF

clone size: many
D gene: TRBD1
V gene: TRBV12-3/TRBV12-4
CDR3 length: 14
J gene: TRBJ1-5
CDR3 DNA: TGTGCCAGCAGTTCAGACAGGGGCGGTCAGCCCCAGCATTTT
CDR3 protein: CASSSDRGGQPQHF

clone size: few
D gene: -
V gene: TRBV11-1
CDR3 length: 14
J gene: TRBJ2-7
CDR3 DNA: TGTGCCAGCACTGACAGTTTGAGCTCCTACGAGCAGTACTTC
CDR3 protein: CASTDSLSSYEQYF

clone size: many
D gene: -
V gene: TRBV10-3
CDR3 length: 14
J gene: TRBJ1-3
CDR3 DNA: TGTGCCATCATGGCCCGCCCCTCTGGAAACACCATATATTTT
CDR3 protein: CAIMARPSGNTIYF

clone size: medium-sized
D gene: -
V gene: TRBV7-8
CDR3 length: 13
J gene: TRBJ1-1
CDR3 DNA: TGTGCCAGCAGCCCCGCAATGAACACTGAAGCTTTCTTT
CDR3 protein: CASSPAMNTEAFF

clone size: few
D gene: -
V gene: TRBV11-3
CDR3 length: 12
J gene: TRBJ2-7
CDR3 DNA: TGTGCCAGCAGCCAAGGGCCCTACGAGCAGTACTTC
CDR3 protein: CASSQGPYEQYF

clone size: many
D gene: TRBD1
V gene: TRBV7-2
CDR3 length: 13
J gene: TRBJ1-2
CDR3 DNA: TGTGCCAGCAGCCAAGACAGGGCGGCTGGCTACACCTTC
CDR3 protein: CASSQDRAAGYTF

clone size: few
D gene: TRBD2
V gene: TRBV29-1
CDR3 length: 14
J gene: TRBJ2-1
CDR3 DNA: TGCAGCGGTGGGACTAGCGGGGGGTCATATGAGCAGTTCTTC
CDR3 protein: CSGGTSGGSYEQFF

clone size: many
D gene: TRBD1
V gene: TRBV5-4
CDR3 length: 15
J gene: TRBJ1-5
CDR3 DNA: TGTGCCAGCAGCTTGGATCAGGGGGCAGAACAGCCCCAGCATTTT
CDR3 protein: CASSLDQGAEQPQHF

clone size: -
D gene: -
V gene: TRBV7-3
CDR3 length: 14
J gene: TRBJ2-3
CDR3 DNA: TGTGCCAGCAGCTTAGGAGCGGTCACAGATACGCAGTATTTT
CDR3 protein: CASSLGAVTDTQYF

clone size: few
D gene: -
V gene: TRBV10-2
CDR3 length: 11
J gene: TRBJ2-1
CDR3 DNA: TGCGCCAGCAGTGGTCAGAGTGAGCAGTTCTTC
CDR3 protein: CASSGQSEQFF

clone size: many
D gene: -
V gene: TRBV7-7
CDR3 length: 15
J gene: TRBJ2-5
CDR3 DNA: TGTGCCAGCAGCTTAGTGGACGCCGGCCGGGAGACCCAGTACTTC
CDR3 protein: CASSLVDAGRETQYF

clone size: many
D gene: -
V gene: TRBV5-5
CDR3 length: 14
J gene: TRBJ1-1
CDR3 DNA: TGTGCCAGCGCGAGGGACGGTGGAAACACTGAAGCTTTCTTT
CDR3 protein: CASARDGGNTEAFF

clone size: few
D gene: TRBD2
V gene: TRBV10-1
CDR3 length: 15
J gene: TRBJ2-1
CDR3 DNA: TGCGCCAGCAGTGAGCAGGGCGGGGGGGCCAATGAGCAGTTCTTC
CDR3 protein: CASSEQGGGANEQFF

clone size: many
D gene: -
V gene: TRBV7-7
CDR3 length: 16
J gene: TRBJ2-3
CDR3 DNA: TGTGCCAGCAGCCCTTCGAGGGGGATTAACACAGATACGCAGTATTTT
CDR3 protein: CASSPSRGINTDTQYF

clone size: few
D gene: -
V gene: TRBV6-2/TRBV6-3
CDR3 length: 13
J gene: TRBJ2-2
CDR3 DNA: TGTGCCAGCAACTGGGGCATCACCGGGGAGCTGTTTTTT
CDR3 protein: CASNWGITGELFF

clone size: few
D gene: -
V gene: TRBV7-9
CDR3 length: 16
J gene: TRBJ1-6
CDR3 DNA: TGTGCCAGCAGCCCAAGCCAGGGGCGAGATAATTCACCCCTCCACTTT
CDR3 protein: CASSPSQGRDNSPLHF

clone size: many
D gene: -
V gene: TRBV27
CDR3 length: 13
J gene: TRBJ1-2
CDR3 DNA: TGTGCCAGCAGTTTGGAGGGGTACTATGGCTACACCTTC
CDR3 protein: CASSLEGYYGYTF